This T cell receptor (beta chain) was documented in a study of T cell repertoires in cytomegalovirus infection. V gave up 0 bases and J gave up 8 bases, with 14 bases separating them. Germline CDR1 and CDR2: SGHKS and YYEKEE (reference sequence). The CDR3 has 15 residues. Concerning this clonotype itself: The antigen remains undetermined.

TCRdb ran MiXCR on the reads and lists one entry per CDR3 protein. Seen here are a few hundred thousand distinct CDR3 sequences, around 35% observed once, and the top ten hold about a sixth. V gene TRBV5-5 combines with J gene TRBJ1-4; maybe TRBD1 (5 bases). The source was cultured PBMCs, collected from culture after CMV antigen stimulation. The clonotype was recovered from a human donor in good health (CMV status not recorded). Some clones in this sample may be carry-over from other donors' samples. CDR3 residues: CASSLGAGRGEKLFF. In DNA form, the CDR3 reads TGTGCCAGCAGCTTGGGTGCAGGGAGGGGAGAAAAACTGTTTTTT.